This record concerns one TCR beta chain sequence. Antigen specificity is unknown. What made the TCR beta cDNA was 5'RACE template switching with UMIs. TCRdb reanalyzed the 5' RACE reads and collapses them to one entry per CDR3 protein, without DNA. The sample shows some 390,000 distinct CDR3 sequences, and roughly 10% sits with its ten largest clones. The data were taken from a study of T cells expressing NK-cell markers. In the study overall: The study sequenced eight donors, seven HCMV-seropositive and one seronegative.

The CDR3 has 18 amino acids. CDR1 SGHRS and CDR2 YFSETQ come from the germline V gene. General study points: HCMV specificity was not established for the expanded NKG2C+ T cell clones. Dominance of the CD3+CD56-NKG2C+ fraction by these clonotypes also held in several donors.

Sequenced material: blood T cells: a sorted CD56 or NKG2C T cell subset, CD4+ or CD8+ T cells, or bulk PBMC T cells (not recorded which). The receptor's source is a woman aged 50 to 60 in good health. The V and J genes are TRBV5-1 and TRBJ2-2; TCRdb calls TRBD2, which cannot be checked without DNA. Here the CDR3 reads CASSLVATSGSSTGELFF.